This T cell receptor (beta chain) originates from a study of blood T cell repertoires in COVID-19. Study at large: Spain, Italy and the United States supplied samples that represented acute and convalescent COVID-19. T cells, B-cell-depleted T cells, or PBMCs provided the cDNA or gDNA that served as material.

The authors' processing: Estimates of nucleated cell counts were drawn from the amplification of reference gene primers. Profiling relied on immunoSEQ multiplex PCR, and the TCRdb table lists in-frame clones only, not all of them. V and J calls and clone size come straight from that table; D and trimming were deduced from the DNA. The data show some 100,000 clones, around 86% seen once. This clone has just one count. The CDR3 totals 17 residues. The germline V and J ends were trimmed by 6 bases and 4 bases, with 19 bases remaining between them. CDR1 is SEHNR and CDR2 is FQNEAQ in the germline V gene (reference sequence).

V is TRBV7-9 and J is TRBJ1-6; D might be TRBD1 (5 bases). The clonotype originates from a man between 45 and 60 years old with acute or convalescent COVID-19. The specimen sequenced was peripheral blood. The DNA of the CDR3 is TGTGCCAGCAGGCATCTAGGGGCAGCGTCGTATAATTCACCCCTCCACTTT. Translation gives CASRHLGAASYNSPLHF.